This entry lists 18 T cell receptor beta chains sequenced from one sample in a study of blood T cell repertoires in COVID-19. The protocol was immunoSEQ multiplex PCR, while the TCRdb copy is restricted to in-frame clones and leaves out a portion. This table has fewer than 300,000 clones, 85% to 90% appearing once. The sequenced sample was PBMCs or T cells enriched from blood (not recorded which). The receptors were gathered from a man between 40 and 49 years old who had recovered from COVID-19.

V usage is TRBV2 and J usage is TRBJ2-7, with 9 bases matching TRBD2. Germline V lookup: CDR1 SNHLY, CDR2 FYNNEI. The J segment lost 4 bases and the V segment lost 6 bases, leaving 7 bases of the junction unmatched. The CDR3 contains 14 residues. Here the CDR3 reads CASRGTSREYEQYF. CDR3 nucleotides: TGTGCCAGCAGGGGGACTAGCCGTGAATACGAGCAGTACTTC. Full variable domain (rest looked up from reference TRBV2 and TRBJ2-7): EPEVTQTPSHQVTQMGQEVILRCVPISNHLYFYWYRQILGQKVEFLVSFYNNEISEKSEIFDDQFSVERPDGSNFTLKIRSTKLEDSAMYFCASRGTSREYEQYFGPGTRLTVT.

The genes are TRBV24-1 and TRBJ2-1; unclear D gene. CDR3 length equals 13 residues. V gave up 4 bases and J gave up 10 bases, with 13 bases separating them. CDR1 is KGHDR, CDR2 SFDVKD, per germline. CDR3 protein: CATSESGLWEQFF. The CDR3 region has the DNA TGTGCCACCAGTGAATCCGGGTTGTGGGAGCAGTTCTTC.

This chain links TRBV2 with TRBJ1-2; TRBD1 matches at 7 bases. This CDR3 has 13 residues. The V gene end was trimmed by 1 base and the J gene end by 5 bases; junction bases not matched to a gene: 1. Germline CDR1 reads SNHLY; CDR2 reads FYNNEI. CDR3 DNA: TGTGCCAGCAGTGAAGAACAGGGGTATGGCTACACCTTC. It codes for CASSEEQGYGYTF.

The gene calls are TRBV28 and TRBJ1-5; 7 bases map to TRBD1. V lost 7 bases and J lost 7; bases outside the gene matches: 7. Per the germline V gene, CDR1 is MDHEN and CDR2 is SYDVKM. CDR3 size: 13 residues. The CDR3 DNA reads TGTGCCAGCAACAAGAGGGGGCGACAGCCCCAGCATTTT. Translating it yields CASNKRGRQPQHF.

The J gene is TRBJ1-2, the V gene TRBV6-5; D is unresolved. CDR3 size: 14 residues. Germline CDR1 MNHEY, CDR2 SVGAGI. Trimming cost V 5 bases and J 5 bases, with 15 bases left between them. CDR3 amino acids: CASSPPGIIYGYTF. For the CDR3, the DNA is TGTGCCAGCAGTCCACCGGGTATAATTTATGGCTACACCTTC.

The rearrangement joins TRBV12-5 to TRBJ1-3; D gene uncertain. Between the trimmed V and J ends, which lost 6 bases and 1 base, there was a span of 4 bases. Per the germline V gene, CDR1 is LGHNT and CDR2 is FRNRAP. CDR3 size: 12 residues. This CDR3 is CASGSSGNTIYF. The CDR3 DNA reads as TGTGCTAGTGGGTCTTCTGGAAACACCATATATTTT.

This clone was counted between two and nine times. This rearrangement joins TRBV2 to TRBJ2-7, with no clear D. CDR1 is SNHLY and CDR2 is FYNNEI in the germline V gene. V gave up 2 bases and J gave up 4 bases, with 21 bases separating them. The CDR3 totals 17 residues. In DNA, the CDR3 is TGTGCCAGCAGTGAATTCCAAGACATCCTACAATGGTACGAGCAGTACTTC. Translation gives CASSEFQDILQWYEQYF.

The genes are TRBV30 and TRBJ2-5; tentatively, D is TRBD2 (6 bases). V was cut by 0 bases and J by 5 bases, with 7 bases left in between. This CDR3 is built from 12 residues. Germline loops: CDR1 GTSNPN, CDR2 SVGIG (reference sequence). The CDR3 region is CAWSVEGETQYF. The CDR3 DNA sequence: TGTGCCTGGAGTGTGGAGGGGGAGACCCAGTACTTC.

The CDR3 is CASSTLAGEYTGELFF. The CDR3, as DNA: TGTGCCAGCTCCACCCTAGCGGGGGAATACACCGGGGAGCTGTTTTTT. The rearrangement uses TRBV18 and TRBJ2-2; 10 bases align to TRBD2. The ends lost 6 bases at V and 3 bases at J; junction bases unmatched: 7. CDR1 and CDR2 (germline): KGHSH, LQKENI. The CDR3 covers 16 residues.

This clone was found once. The V call is TRBV7-9, the J call TRBJ1-2; TRBD1 is a possible D gene (6 bases). Per the germline V gene, CDR1 is SEHNR and CDR2 is FQNEAQ (reference sequence). The length of the CDR3 is 15 residues. Trimming stripped 5 bases from V and 4 bases from J, with 17 bases between. CDR3 sequence (DNA): TGTGCCAGCAGCGAAGGGTCGGGGGGCCTCTATGGCTACACCTTC. It encodes CASSEGSGGLYGYTF.

This chain links TRBV7-9 with TRBJ1-1, with 9 bases that match TRBD1. Germline V CDR1 and CDR2: SEHNR, FQNEAQ (reference sequence). V lost 5 bases and J lost 6; bases outside the gene matches: 10. The CDR3 has 15 amino acids. The CDR3 bases are TGTGCCAGCAGCGGCCTCGGGACAGGGACTTCTGAAGCTTTCTTT. This codes for CASSGLGTGTSEAFF. The complete variable domain, with remaining parts taken from reference TRBV7-9 and TRBJ1-1, reads DTGVSQNPRHKITKRGQNVTFRCDPISEHNRLYWYRQTLGQGPEFLTYFQNEAQLEKSRLLSDRFSAERPKGSFSTLEIQRTEQGDSAMYLCASSGLGTGTSEAFFGQGTRLTVV.

This sequence joins TRBV10-1 and TRBJ2-7; D perhaps matches TRBD1 (7 bases). V dropped 8 bases and J dropped 4 bases, with 18 bases sitting between them. CDR3 length: 14 amino acids. In germline, CDR1 is WNHNN, CDR2 SYGVQD (reference sequence). The CDR3 reads CASRGRGVRYEQYF. Here the CDR3 DNA reads TGCGCCAGCCGTGGCAGGGGGGTCAGGTACGAGCAGTACTTC.

The chain combines TRBV6-5 with TRBJ1-1; TRBD1 is a possible D gene (5 bases). The V gene lost 2 bases and the J gene lost 11 bases, with 21 bases spanning the gap. Germline CDR1 and CDR2: MNHEY and SVGAGI. There are 15 residues in the CDR3. CDR3 sequence: CASSYSAAPGVVAFF. The CDR3 nucleotides are TGTGCCAGCAGTTACAGCGCGGCGCCGGGGGTTGTTGCTTTCTTT.

The rearrangement links TRBV28 to TRBJ2-7; 11 bases are a match to TRBD2. There are 17 residues in the CDR3. Per germline, CDR1 MDHEN and CDR2 SYDVKM. The junction had 11 bases not matched to a gene; V was cut back by 3 bases and J by 4 bases. The CDR3 region has the DNA TGTGCCAGCAGTTTGGGACTACTAGCGGGAGCGGTGTACGAGCAGTACTTC. Amino acid sequence: CASSLGLLAGAVYEQYF.

The rearrangement joins TRBV9 to TRBJ2-3; maybe TRBD2 (6 bases). Trimming removed 1 base at V and 0 bases at J, with 9 bases between. The CDR3 covers 15 residues. Germline V gene data show CDR1 as SGDLS and CDR2 as YYNGEE. The CDR3 loop is CASSVLADSTDTQYF. CDR3 nucleotide sequence: TGTGCCAGCAGCGTATTAGCGGATAGCACAGATACGCAGTATTTT.

A note on this clone: One junction end disagrees with the germline gene, perhaps due to a read error. The chain uses TRBV7-2 and TRBJ2-1; 13 bases are a match to TRBD2. Per the germline V gene, CDR1 is SGHTA and CDR2 is FQGNSA. The length of the CDR3 is 15 residues. CDR3 in DNA: TGTGCCAGCAGCGTAGGACTAGCGGGAGACAATGGGCAGTTCTTC. Its protein is CASSVGLAGDNGQFF.

The chain carries TRBV28 and TRBJ1-1; 8 nucleotides agree with TRBD1. Germline assignment: CDR1 MDHEN and CDR2 SYDVKM. CDR3 size: 17 residues. The J segment lost 0 bases and the V segment lost 6 bases, leaving 12 bases of the junction unmatched. This CDR3 reads CASRLTSGTGVNTEAFF. The CDR3 DNA reads as TGTGCCAGCAGACTCACCTCCGGGACAGGAGTGAACACTGAAGCTTTCTTT. The whole variable domain, remainder taken from reference TRBV28 and TRBJ1-1, is DVKVTQSSRYLVKRTGEKVFLECVQDMDHENMFWYRQDPGLGLRLIYFSYDVKMKEKGDIPEGYSVSREKKERFSLILESASTNQTSMYLCASRLTSGTGVNTEAFFGQGTRLTVV.

The chain employs TRBV5-5 and TRBJ2-7; TRBD2 might be the D (5 bases). The CDR3 is 17 residues long. Trimming took 4 bases from V and 0 from J, leaving 20 bases between them. In germline, CDR1 is SGHKS, CDR2 YYEKEE (reference sequence). The CDR3: CASSPWYGGSSSYEQYF. The CDR3 DNA is TGTGCCAGCAGCCCTTGGTACGGCGGGTCCAGCTCCTACGAGCAGTACTTC.